Listed here is a single T cell receptor beta chain. Its target is not known. The sample originates from a study of T cells in Graves' hyperthyroidism and ophthalmopathy. A patient was excluded if there was uncontrolled infection, other autoimmune disease, pregnancy or lactation. The authors took PBMCs from 7.5 to 10 ml fresh peripheral blood. Germline lookup yields CDR1 SGHRS and CDR2 YFSETQ. Trimming left V 0 bases short and J 5 bases short, with 21 bases between. This CDR3 contains 19 residues. RNA transcripts gave rise to amplified TCR beta CDR3 regions. RT-PCR in the first round (using the HTBI primer set) targeted the TCR CDR3. TCRdb fed the multiplex PCR reads into MiXCR, producing one record per CDR3 protein. The sample records hundreds of thousands of distinct CDR3 sequences, around 38% being singletons. Study conclusions and caveats: Most expanded thyroid clonotypes above 0.001 also appeared in blood. Ophthalmopathy could be told apart from stable hyperthyroidism with a 13 V-J model.

The TCR comes from a man aged 18-30 years with Graves' hyperthyroidism. The rearrangement uses TRBV5-1 and TRBJ1-6; no clear D. Sequenced sample: blood. CDR3: CASSLVRMSQDSDNSPLHF. DNA of the CDR3: TGCGCCAGCAGCTTGGTCCGGATGTCGCAGGATTCCGATAATTCACCCCTCCACTTT.